The sequence of this T cell receptor (beta chain) was determined in a study of T cells in Graves' hyperthyroidism and ophthalmopathy. Germline V CDR1 and CDR2: MDHEN, SYDVKM. The CDR3 sequence is 13 residues long. Trimming left V 6 bases short and J 2 bases short, with 11 bases between. From RNA transcripts, TCR beta CDR3 regions were amplified. TCR CDR3 regions were first amplified by RT-PCR with HTBI primers. Each CDR3 protein is one row after TCRdb ran MiXCR on the multiplex PCR reads. The data hold a few hundred thousand distinct CDR3 sequences, with about 17% observed a single time. Material for sequencing was blood. This sequence joins TRBV28 and TRBJ2-7; D might be TRBD1 or TRBD2, each matching 5 bases. This TCR was recovered from a middle-aged man with Graves' hyperthyroidism. The chain's CDR3 is CASSRGTPYEQYF. CDR3 nucleotide sequence: TGTGCCAGCAGCCGAGGGACCCCCTACGAGCAGTACTTC.